The clone carrying this TCR beta chain was seen ten or more times. The library gave individual cDNA molecules unique molecular identifiers. TCRdb called the RACE reads again in MiXCR, with one record for every CDR3 protein. The data contain some 340,000 distinct CDR3 sequences, under 9% of them singletons. The time point was: patch test 1, 2 weeks after DPC sensitization. Treatment: therapeutic diphenylcyclopropenone sensitization with weekly scalp DPC. This sample is part of a study of human T cells and chemical hapten exposure. Sequences were derived from whole blood, sampled in connection with sensitization to the hapten diphenylcyclopropenone (DPC). This TCR derives from a young woman with alopecia areata. Some clones in this sample may be carry-over from other donors' samples.

The CDR3 DNA follows: TGTGCCAGCAGTTTCGGGATAGAAAATCAGCCCCAGCATTTT. Translating gives CASSFGIENQPQHF. J is TRBJ1-5 and V is TRBV12-3 or TRBV12-4; D is undetermined. V dropped 3 bases and J dropped 4 bases, with 10 bases sitting between them. The length of the CDR3 is 14 residues.